This TCR beta chain emerged from a study of blood T cell repertoires in COVID-19. Overall study context: From the United States, Italy and Spain came samples of acute and convalescent COVID-19.

Original processing notes: Reference gene primers were amplified, and this amplification served to estimate nucleated cell counts. Produced via immunoSEQ multiplex PCR; TCRdb's table is partial and in-frame only. D and trimming come from the DNA, and the V and J calls and clone size come from that table. The sample holds around 350,000 clones, around 90% seen once. The CDR3 contains 13 residues. The germline gives CDR1 SGHTA, CDR2 FQGNSA. The germline V and J ends were trimmed by 1 base and 9 bases, with 12 bases remaining between them. This TCR derives from a human donor in a cohort sampled during active COVID-19. The V and J genes are TRBV7-2 and TRBJ2-5, with D tentatively TRBD2 (6 bases). Sequenced material: peripheral blood. In DNA, the CDR3 is TGTGCCAGCAGCTTAGAGGCCCCGGGAGCCCAGTACTTC. The encoded protein is CASSLEAPGAQYF.